What follows is one T cell receptor beta chain and its context. Antigen unknown. The data belong to a study of cytotoxic CD8 clonotypes in ibrutinib-treated CLL. About the study: Among the samples, the mean was about 250,000 productive templates and fewer than 95,000 productive rearrangements.

Study observations and caveats: Clonality showed a rise at ibrutinib response that reversed toward baseline at progression.

Germline CDR1 is MDHEN and CDR2 is SYDVKM. The junction had 4 bases not matched to a gene; V was cut back by 2 bases and J by 3 bases. The CDR3 has 14 residues. The planned depth of sequencing spanned 1 in 200,000 to 1 in 1 million T cells. The repertoire was sequenced with immunoSEQ multiplex PCR; TCRdb's copy has only in-frame clones and lacks some. In the table there are 150,000 to 200,000 clones, 88% of which are singletons. This clonotype was sampled from a human donor with chronic lymphocytic leukemia. Sequences were derived from PBMCs, sampled at disease progression, from a patient treated with ibrutinib. The gene calls are TRBV28 and TRBJ2-7, with 7 nucleotides matching TRBD1. The CDR3 loop reads CASSLGDSRYEQYF. DNA for the CDR3: TGTGCCAGCAGTTTAGGGGACAGTCGCTACGAGCAGTACTTC.